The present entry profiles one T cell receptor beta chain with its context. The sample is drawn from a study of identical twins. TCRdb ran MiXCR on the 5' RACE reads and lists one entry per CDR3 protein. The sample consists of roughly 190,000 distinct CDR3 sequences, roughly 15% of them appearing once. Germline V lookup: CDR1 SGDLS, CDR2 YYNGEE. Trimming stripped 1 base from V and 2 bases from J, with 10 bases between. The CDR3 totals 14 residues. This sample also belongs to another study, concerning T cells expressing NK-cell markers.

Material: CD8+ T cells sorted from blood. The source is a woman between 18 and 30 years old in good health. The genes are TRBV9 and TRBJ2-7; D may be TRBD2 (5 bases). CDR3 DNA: TGTGCCAGCAGCGTATCTAGCTCTGCCTACGAGCAGTACTTC. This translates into CASSVSSSAYEQYF.